These T cell receptor beta chains were read from a single sample in a study of T-cell reconstitution after alpha-beta-depleted transplantation in children. TCRdb reanalysed the PCR reads using MiXCR and keeps one entry per CDR3 protein. The profile shows some 78,000 distinct CDR3 sequences, less than 15% of them singletons. The sample here was PBMCs, mostly from graft donor cells, taken 180 days after TCRalphabeta/CD19-depleted stem cell transplant. The source is a male patient aged 2-10 years who had a stem cell transplant for acute lymphoblastic leukemia, so the T cells may come from the graft donor. Both conserved end residues are part of each CDR3. The D gene is left open where the match is weak.

.	TRBV18	TRBJ2-2	CASSSRAYTGELFF
.	TRBV7-2	TRBJ1-3	CASSLTGRGNTIYF
.	TRBV12-3/TRBV12-4	TRBJ1-5	CASSPYSNQPQHF
.	TRBV28	TRBJ1-3	CASSSTASGNTIYF
.	TRBV18	TRBJ2-3	CASSPSLVPGPTDTQYF
.	TRBV29-1	TRBJ2-3	CSVAQFTSTDTQYF
TRBD2	TRBV20-1	TRBJ2-7	CSARGWGGSSYEQYF
.	TRBV6-2/TRBV6-3	TRBJ2-7	CASSYATHGEQYF
TRBD2	TRBV7-2	TRBJ2-7	CASSWDYGYEQYF
.	TRBV9	TRBJ2-2	CASSVDGDRTALSRELFF
.	TRBV20-1	TRBJ1-1	CSASHGYTEAFF
.	TRBV28	TRBJ2-5	CASSLRGRAPETQYF
.	TRBV7-2	TRBJ1-5	CASRGESNQPQHF
.	TRBV5-1	TRBJ2-1	CASSLELAHPYNEQFF
.	TRBV20-1	TRBJ2-7	CSARWPSTDHEQYF
.	TRBV29-1	TRBJ2-5	CSVEPGKETQYF
.	TRBV5-1	TRBJ1-2	CASSLSRGEGSAYGYTF
.	TRBV7-2	TRBJ1-1	CASSSLRRPRTEAFF
TRBD2	TRBV18	TRBJ2-1	CASSPLLRLAGWNEQFF
.	TRBV9	TRBJ1-2	CASSVASRAPESGYTF
.	TRBV18	TRBJ2-7	CASSPPRKVSYEQYF
.	TRBV14	TRBJ2-5	CASSQGNPGGETQYF
.	TRBV24-1	TRBJ2-3	CATSDLLRGADTQYF
.	TRBV4-3	TRBJ2-7	CASSQDRGVYEQYF
.	TRBV10-3	TRBJ1-3	CAISGGLGNTIYF
TRBD1	TRBV28	TRBJ2-7	CASIPAGTADYEQYF
.	TRBV12-3/TRBV12-4	TRBJ1-2	CASVKGKASHGYPF
.	TRBV20-1	TRBJ2-5	CSERATRETQYF
.	TRBV12-3/TRBV12-4	TRBJ2-1	CASSLRAGGYNEQFF
.	TRBV7-2	TRBJ1-2	CASSLGFMDNYGYTF
.	TRBV24-1	TRBJ1-5	CATSSRGGSNQPQHF
TRBD1	TRBV6-5	TRBJ1-1	CASRRTGLGGAFF